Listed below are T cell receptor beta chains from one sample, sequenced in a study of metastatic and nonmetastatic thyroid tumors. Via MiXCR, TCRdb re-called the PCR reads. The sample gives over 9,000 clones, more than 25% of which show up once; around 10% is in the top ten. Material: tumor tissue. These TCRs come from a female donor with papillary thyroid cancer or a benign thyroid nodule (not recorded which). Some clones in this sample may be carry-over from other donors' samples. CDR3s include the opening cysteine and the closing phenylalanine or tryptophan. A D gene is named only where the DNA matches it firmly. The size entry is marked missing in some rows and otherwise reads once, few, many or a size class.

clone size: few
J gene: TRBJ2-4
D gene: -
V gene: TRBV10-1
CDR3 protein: CASNGDQASKNIQYF
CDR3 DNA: TGCGCCAGCAATGGAGACCAAGCGTCAAAAAACATTCAGTACTTC

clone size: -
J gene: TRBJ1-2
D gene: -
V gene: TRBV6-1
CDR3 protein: CASSEAVTHGAGPYGYTF
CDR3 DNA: TGTGCCAGCAGTGAAGCAGTCACCCATGGGGCAGGCCCCTATGGCTACACCTTC

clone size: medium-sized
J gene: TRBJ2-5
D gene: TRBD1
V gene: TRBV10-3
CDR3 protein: CAISRDRGLQETQYF
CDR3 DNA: TGTGCCATCAGTAGAGACAGGGGGCTTCAAGAGACCCAGTACTTC

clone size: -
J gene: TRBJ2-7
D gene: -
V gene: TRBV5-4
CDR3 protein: CASSLERATSYEQYF
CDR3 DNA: TGTGCCAGCAGCTTGGAGCGGGCCACCTCCTACGAGCAGTACTTC

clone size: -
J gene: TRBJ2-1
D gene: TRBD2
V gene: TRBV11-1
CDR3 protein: CASSLGDRDYGDEQFF
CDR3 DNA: TGTGCCAGCAGCTTAGGAGACCGGGACTACGGGGATGAGCAGTTCTTC

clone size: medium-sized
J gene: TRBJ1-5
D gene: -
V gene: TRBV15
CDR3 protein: CATSRPPRGSSNQPQHF
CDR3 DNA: TGTGCCACCAGCAGACCTCCGAGGGGGTCTAGCAATCAGCCCCAGCATTTT

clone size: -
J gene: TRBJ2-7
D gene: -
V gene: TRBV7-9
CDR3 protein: CASSFWAYEQYF
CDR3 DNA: TGTGCCAGCAGCTTTTGGGCCTACGAGCAGTACTTC

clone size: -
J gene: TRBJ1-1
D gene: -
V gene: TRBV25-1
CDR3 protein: CASSESQQGYTEAFF
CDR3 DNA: TGTGCCAGCAGTGAATCCCAGCAGGGGTACACTGAAGCTTTCTTT

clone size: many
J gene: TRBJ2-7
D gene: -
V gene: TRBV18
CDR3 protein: CASSPRGPYEQYF
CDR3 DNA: TGTGCCAGCTCACCACGGGGCCCCTACGAGCAGTACTTC

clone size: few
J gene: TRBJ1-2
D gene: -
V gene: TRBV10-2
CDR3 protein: CASSDDRGGGYTF
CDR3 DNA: TGCGCCAGCAGCGATGACAGAGGGGGAGGCTACACCTTC

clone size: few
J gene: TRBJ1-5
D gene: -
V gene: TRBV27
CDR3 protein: CASSLTGGRNGNQPQHF
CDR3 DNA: TGTGCCAGCAGTTTGACGGGGGGGAGGAATGGCAATCAGCCCCAGCATTTT